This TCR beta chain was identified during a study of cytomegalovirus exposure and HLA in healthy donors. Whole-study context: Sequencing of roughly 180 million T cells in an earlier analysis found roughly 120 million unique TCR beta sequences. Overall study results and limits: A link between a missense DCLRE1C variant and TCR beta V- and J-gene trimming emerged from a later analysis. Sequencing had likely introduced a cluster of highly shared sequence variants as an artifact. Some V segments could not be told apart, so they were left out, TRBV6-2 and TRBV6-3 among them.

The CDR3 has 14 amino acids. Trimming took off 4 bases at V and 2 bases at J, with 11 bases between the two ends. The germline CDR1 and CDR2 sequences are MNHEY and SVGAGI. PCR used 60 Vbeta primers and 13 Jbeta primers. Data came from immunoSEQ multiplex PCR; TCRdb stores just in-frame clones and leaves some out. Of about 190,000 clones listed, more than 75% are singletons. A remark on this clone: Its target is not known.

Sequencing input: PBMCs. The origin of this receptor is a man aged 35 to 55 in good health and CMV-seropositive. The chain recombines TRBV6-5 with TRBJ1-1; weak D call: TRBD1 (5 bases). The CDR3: CASSWGRGNTEAFF. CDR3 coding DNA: TGTGCCAGCAGTTGGGGGAGGGGTAACACTGAAGCTTTCTTT.